The 18 T cell receptor beta chains below all came from one sample that was sequenced in a study of blood T cells in healthy people across ages. Together with a sample-barcoded 5' primer, a J-beta primer mix was included in a second PCR lasting roughly 7 to 11 cycles. TCRdb redid the calling of the 5' RACE reads with MiXCR, one entry per CDR3 protein. The sample holds about 2 million distinct CDR3 sequences, 40% to 55% seen once. The specimen sequenced was blood. These receptors all stem from a woman aged 40-49 years in good health.

The genes are TRBV2 and TRBJ2-7, with a weak D call TRBD2 (5 bases). The CDR3 length is 13 residues. In germline, CDR1 is SNHLY, CDR2 FYNNEI. V was clipped by 7 bases and J by 3 bases, with 13 bases between them. In DNA form, the CDR3 reads TGTGCCAGCATCAGAACGGGGTACTACGAGCAGTACTTC. It specifies CASIRTGYYEQYF.

This chain uses TRBV27 with TRBJ2-7; 8 bases are a match to TRBD2. The V segment lost 6 bases and the J segment 2 bases; nucleotides outside the gene matches: 9. CDR3 length: 15 amino acids. Per germline, CDR1 MNHEY and CDR2 SMNVEV (reference sequence). CDR3 DNA sequence: TGTGCCAGCAGCCCTCGCGAAGCGGGGGCCTACGAGCAGTACTTC. Its translation: CASSPREAGAYEQYF.

This clonotype has more than one count but fewer than ten. This chain links TRBV20-1 with TRBJ2-7, with D possibly matching TRBD2 (6 bases). Germline-derived CDR1 and CDR2 are DFQATT and SNEGSKA (reference sequence). This CDR3 spans 13 amino acids. The V end was cut by 3 bases, the J end by 2 bases, with 11 bases between. The CDR3 DNA follows: TGCAGTGCTAGGGACGGAGGGCCCTACGAGCAGTACTTC. This codes for CSARDGGPYEQYF.

The CDR3 protein is CASRPLSYGYTF. The DNA for the CDR3 is TGTGCCAGCAGACCCCTCTCATATGGCTACACCTTC. V and J are TRBV28 and TRBJ1-2; unclear D gene. Germline-derived CDR1 and CDR2 are MDHEN and SYDVKM. CDR3 length: 12 residues. Trimming took off 6 bases at V and 5 bases at J, with 10 bases between the two ends.

J is TRBJ2-5 and V is TRBV29-1; D perhaps matches TRBD1 (6 bases). V was pared by 3 bases and J by 0 bases, with 11 bases between. Germline CDR1 and CDR2: SQVTM and ANQGSEA. The CDR3 sequence is 14 residues long. Here the CDR3 reads CSVDLHRDQETQYF. The CDR3 DNA sequence: TGCAGCGTTGATCTTCACAGGGACCAAGAGACCCAGTACTTC. Combining the CDR3 with reference TRBV29-1 and TRBJ2-5 gives the whole variable domain SAVISQKPSRDICQRGTSLTIQCQVDSQVTMMFWYRQQPGQSLTLIATANQGSEATYESGFVIDKFPISRPNLTFSTLTVSNMSPEDSSIYLCSVDLHRDQETQYFGPGTRLLVL.

The V and J genes are TRBV5-1 and TRBJ2-1, with 10 bases aligning to TRBD2. This CDR3 has 16 residues. V lost 4 bases, J lost 6 bases, and 10 bases stayed unmatched. The germline gives CDR1 SGHRS, CDR2 YFSETQ. The CDR3 nucleotides are TGCGCCAGCAGCGTAACACCGGGACTAGCGTCCAATGAGCAGTTCTTC. Translation gives CASSVTPGLASNEQFF.

This clonotype was detected a few times. J is TRBJ2-1 and V is TRBV27; D is ambiguous. The CDR3 runs to 13 residues. Germline loops: CDR1 MNHEY, CDR2 SMNVEV (reference sequence). V lost 2 bases and J 8 bases, leaving 10 bases between the germline ends. The CDR3 sequence is CASSLEAGDEQFF. The CDR3 DNA follows: TGTGCCAGCAGTTTAGAGGCTGGGGATGAGCAGTTCTTC.

The CDR3 region has the DNA TGTGCCAGCAGTGATAGACTAGCGGGGGGGCCGAACGAGCAGTACTTC. The encoded protein is CASSDRLAGGPNEQYF. The rearrangement joins TRBV12-3 or TRBV12-4 to TRBJ2-7; 14 bases are shared with TRBD2. J gave up 5 bases and V 5 bases, and 8 bases lay outside the gene matches. CDR3 length: 16 amino acids.

There are many counts of this clonotype. The V gene is TRBV5-1, the J gene TRBJ2-7; perhaps TRBD1 as D (6 bases). CDR1 and CDR2 from the germline V gene are SGHRS and YFSETQ. Between the trimmed V and J ends, which lost 4 bases and 3 bases, there was a span of 11 bases. The CDR3 contains 13 residues. Written as DNA, the CDR3 is TGCGCCAGCAGCCGTGGACAGTACTACGAGCAGTACTTC. Protein product: CASSRGQYYEQYF. The full variable domain, rest sourced from reference TRBV5-1 and TRBJ2-7, is KAGVTQTPRYLIKTRGQQVTLSCSPISGHRSVSWYQQTPGQGLQFLFEYFSETQRNKGNFPGRFSGRQFSNSRSEMNVSTLELGDSALYLCASSRGQYYEQYFGPGTRLTVT.

The table lists this clonotype with a few counts. The gene calls are TRBV5-1 and TRBJ2-1; TRBD2 might be the D (6 bases). This CDR3 spans 16 amino acids. Trimming took off 0 bases at V and 2 bases at J, with 12 bases between the two ends. Germline V CDR1 and CDR2: SGHRS, YFSETQ. CDR3 sequence reads: CASSLVRGSTYNEQFF. The CDR3, as DNA: TGCGCCAGCAGCTTGGTCCGGGGGAGTACCTACAATGAGCAGTTCTTC.

J is TRBJ2-5 and V is TRBV6-5; D is ambiguous. CDR1 is MNHEY and CDR2 is SVGAGI in the germline V gene. The CDR3 runs 15 residues. The germline V and J ends were trimmed by 2 bases and 0 bases, with 10 bases remaining between them. The CDR3 sequence: CASSYSELNQETQYF. In DNA form, the CDR3 reads TGTGCCAGCAGTTACAGTGAGTTGAACCAAGAGACCCAGTACTTC.

In this sample, this clonotype turned up a few times. The chain has TRBV7-9 and TRBJ2-5, with a possible D match to TRBD2 (6 bases). Trimming removed 0 bases from V and 11 bases from J, with 10 bases in between. The germline CDR1 and CDR2 sequences are SEHNR and FQNEAQ (reference sequence). The CDR3 has 12 amino acids. In nucleotides, the CDR3 is TGTGCCAGCAGCTTAGCAGCAGGAGGGCAGTACTTC. It translates to CASSLAAGGQYF.

This clonotype was detected only a few times. This chain links TRBV20-1 with TRBJ2-7; D perhaps matches TRBD2 (6 bases). The CDR3 length is 12 residues. Trimming took off 3 bases at V and 3 bases at J, with 9 bases between the two ends. Germline loops: CDR1 DFQATT, CDR2 SNEGSKA (reference sequence). CDR3 loop: CSASEGLYEQYF. The CDR3 bases are TGCAGTGCTAGCGAGGGACTCTACGAGCAGTACTTC.

This chain joins TRBV20-1 and TRBJ2-5; D remains ambiguous. V lost 0 bases, J lost 2 bases, and 10 bases lay in between. Germline V gives CDR1 DFQATT, CDR2 SNEGSKA (reference sequence). There are 14 residues in the CDR3. The CDR3 region is CSARDPVLQETQYF. The DNA of the CDR3 is TGCAGTGCTAGAGATCCGGTCCTTCAAGAGACCCAGTACTTC.

Regarding this clonotype: The junction departs from germline at one end; a sequencing error may be responsible. V is TRBV4-1 and J is TRBJ1-5, with D unresolved. This CDR3 contains 14 residues. Germline V gene sequence: CDR1 MGHRA, CDR2 YSYEKL. This CDR3 reads CASSQGLGDQPRHF. In DNA form, the CDR3 reads TGCGCCAGCAGCCAGGGCCTTGGCGATCAGCCCCGGCATTTT.

This chain links TRBV7-2 with TRBJ1-2; 8 bases agree with TRBD1. V shed 2 bases and J 6 bases; nucleotides not matched to a gene: 8. Germline V gene lookup returns CDR1 SGHTA and CDR2 FQGNSA. This CDR3 comprises 15 residues. The CDR3 nucleotides are TGTGCCAGCAGCTTACCCTCCCGACAGGGGCATGGCTACACCTTC. Translating it yields CASSLPSRQGHGYTF.

This sequence joins TRBV7-9 and TRBJ2-1; D is unclear. Per germline, CDR1 SEHNR and CDR2 FQNEAQ (reference sequence). The CDR3 sequence is 13 residues long. The V end lost 3 bases, the J end lost 8 bases, and 11 bases lay between the germline ends. CDR3 DNA: TGTGCCAGCAGCTTTACTCCGCGCGATGAGCAGTTCTTC. Translation: CASSFTPRDEQFF.

The V call is TRBV7-9, the J call TRBJ2-7; 7 nucleotides align to TRBD1. The DNA matches TRBJ2-5 better at its end, which makes the J call doubtful. Germline loops: CDR1 SEHNR, CDR2 FQNEAQ (reference sequence). This CDR3 region has 16 residues. This chain's CDR3 is CASSPITFRGRETQYF. The CDR3 DNA is TGTGCCAGCAGCCCCATCACGTTCAGGGGGAGAGAGACCCAGTACTTC.